The present TCR beta chain was sequenced within a study of T-cell reconstitution after alpha-beta-depleted transplantation in children. Points on this clonotype: Its antigen is still unknown.

Germline lookup yields CDR1 ENHRY and CDR2 SYGVKD. Trimming took 9 bases from V and 2 from J, leaving 7 bases between them. The CDR3 is 11 amino acids. Broader study findings: About two months after transplant, alpha-beta T cells reportedly came from several hundred expanded graft clones. Surviving recipient T cells and thymic progenitors produced the high day-60 TCRbeta diversity seen in some patients. Newly generated T cells supplied most T-cell counts and diversity one year post-transplant.

Researchers prepared the TCRbeta library using unique molecular identifiers, the study reports. TCRdb re-called the PCR reads with MiXCR, one entry per CDR3 protein. The sample records 300,000 to 400,000 distinct CDR3 sequences, 16% being singletons. The sequenced sample was PBMCs, mostly from graft donor cells, obtained 360 days after TCRalphabeta/CD19-depleted stem cell transplant. The chain uses TRBV10-3 and TRBJ2-5; D remains unclear. This TCR was sampled from a male patient between 2 and 10 years old who had a stem cell transplant for acute lymphoblastic leukemia, so the T cells may come from the graft donor. Here the CDR3 reads CAITQQETQYF. The CDR3 DNA reads as TGTGCCATAACTCAACAAGAGACCCAGTACTTC.